These 8 T cell receptor beta chains originate from one sample sequenced in a study of beta chain features in type 1 diabetes. Every bit of the isolated RNA underwent reverse transcription, so sequencing read expressed TCRB transcripts. Repertoires were generated with immunoSEQ multiplex PCR, while TCRdb's copy carries only in-frame clones and drops some. The table records about 320,000 clones, around 13% of them present only once. Sequencing used central memory CD4+ T cells from blood. All receptors come from a man aged 25-45 years in good health.

This clone was found a few times. V gene TRBV7-9 combines with J gene TRBJ2-7; weak D call: TRBD1 (5 bases). This CDR3 has 14 amino acids. Germline V gene data show CDR1 as SEHNR and CDR2 as FQNEAQ (reference sequence). Trimming took 0 bases from V and 6 from J, leaving 12 bases between them. CDR3 in amino acids: CASSLAGALGEQYF. The DNA of the CDR3 is TGTGCCAGCAGCTTAGCAGGGGCACTTGGCGAGCAGTACTTC.

This sequence joins TRBV11-3 and TRBJ2-5; possibly TRBD1 or TRBD2 for D (6 bases each). The germline V gene has CDR1 SGHNT and CDR2 YENEEA. The CDR3 runs to 13 residues. V was shortened by 5 bases and J by 5 bases, with 12 bases between the two germline ends. CDR3 residues: CASSTGRSETQYF. In DNA, the CDR3 is TGTGCCAGCAGCACAGGGAGGTCGGAGACCCAGTACTTC.

The chain is built from TRBV2 and TRBJ2-1; 7 bases are shared with TRBD2. Per the germline V gene, CDR1 is SNHLY and CDR2 is FYNNEI. The CDR3 length is 14 residues. J was trimmed by 8 bases and V by 1 base; bases with no gene match: 5. The DNA of the CDR3 is TGTGCCAGCAGTGAAGGTCTGGCGGGGGATGAGCAGTTCTTC. Its protein is CASSEGLAGDEQFF. The full variable domain, with the rest looked up from reference TRBV2 and TRBJ2-1, is EPEVTQTPSHQVTQMGQEVILRCVPISNHLYFYWYRQILGQKVEFLVSFYNNEISEKSEIFDDQFSVERPDGSNFTLKIRSTKLEDSAMYFCASSEGLAGDEQFFGPGTRLTVL.

This clone was detected only a few times. The DNA of the CDR3 is TGTGCCAGCAGTACCACAGGGGGCGGTTTCACCGGGGAGCTGTTTTTT. Residues: CASSTTGGGFTGELFF. V usage is TRBV6-6 and J usage is TRBJ2-2, with TRBD1 matching 9 bases. The germline V gene has CDR1 MNHNY and CDR2 SVGAGI (reference sequence). The CDR3 length is 16 residues. J lost 4 bases, V lost 5 bases, and 8 bases had no gene match.

This sequence joins TRBV7-2 and TRBJ2-1, with a weak D call TRBD1 (6 bases). The V gene lost 3 bases and the J gene lost 5 bases, with 14 bases spanning the gap. This CDR3 contains 15 residues. Looked up from germline, CDR1 is SGHTA and CDR2 is FQGNSA. DNA of the CDR3: TGTGCCAGCAGCTTTTCCGGACAGCCCAACAATGAGCAGTTCTTC. Translation gives CASSFSGQPNNEQFF. The full variable domain, its missing parts supplied by reference TRBV7-2 and TRBJ2-1, is GAGVSQSPSNKVTEKGKDVELRCDPISGHTALYWYRQSLGQGLEFLIYFQGNSAPDKSGLPSDRFSAERTGGSVSTLTIQRTQQEDSAVYLCASSFSGQPNNEQFFGPGTRLTVL.

This clone has more than one count but fewer than ten. The gene calls are TRBV5-1 and TRBJ2-5; the match to TRBD2 covers 9 bases. There are 15 residues in the CDR3. Germline lookup yields CDR1 SGHRS and CDR2 YFSETQ. Trimming at V came to 5 bases and at J to 7 bases, leaving 12 bases not matched to a gene. CDR3: CASSWTPSGEGTQYF. In DNA form, the CDR3 reads TGCGCCAGCAGTTGGACTCCTAGCGGGGAAGGGACCCAGTACTTC. The variable domain in full, with the rest retrieved from reference TRBV5-1 and TRBJ2-5, is KAGVTQTPRYLIKTRGQQVTLSCSPISGHRSVSWYQQTPGQGLQFLFEYFSETQRNKGNFPGRFSGRQFSNSRSEMNVSTLELGDSALYLCASSWTPSGEGTQYFGPGTRLLVL.

This clone was seen only a few times. The chain is built from TRBV6-5 and TRBJ2-5, with 7 positions matching TRBD1. The CDR3 runs to 14 residues. Germline-derived CDR1 and CDR2 are MNHEY and SVGAGI. V lost 5 bases, J lost 9 bases, and 12 bases stayed unmatched. The CDR3 DNA is TGTGCCAGCAGTAAACAGGGGCGAGGGGCGGCCCAGTACTTC. Translation: CASSKQGRGAAQYF.

J is TRBJ1-1 and V is TRBV6-5; 7 bases are a match to TRBD1. Losses at the gene ends were 1 base for V and 7 bases for J; bases not matched to a gene: 6. Germline CDR1 MNHEY, CDR2 SVGAGI. This CDR3 spans 14 amino acids. The CDR3 is CASSYLQGSSEAFF. The CDR3 DNA reads as TGTGCCAGCAGTTACTTACAGGGGTCGAGTGAAGCTTTCTTT.